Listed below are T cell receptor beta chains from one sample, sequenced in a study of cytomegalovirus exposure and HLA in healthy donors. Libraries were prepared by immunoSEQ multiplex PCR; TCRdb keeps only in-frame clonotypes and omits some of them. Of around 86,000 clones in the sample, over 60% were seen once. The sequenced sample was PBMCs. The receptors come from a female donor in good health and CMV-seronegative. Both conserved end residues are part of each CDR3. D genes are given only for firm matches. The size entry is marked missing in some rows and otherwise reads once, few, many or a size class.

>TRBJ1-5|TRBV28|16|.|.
CASSLEGPGSNQPQHF
TGTGCCAGCAGTTTGGAGGGGCCCGGGAGCAATCAGCCCCAGCATTTT
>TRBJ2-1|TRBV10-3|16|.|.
CAISKPGQGGGNEQFF
TGTGCCATCAGTAAACCTGGACAGGGCGGGGGCAATGAGCAGTTCTTC
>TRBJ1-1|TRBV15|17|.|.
CATSRDLPGMGNTEAFF
TGTGCCACCAGCAGAGATCTCCCAGGGATGGGGAACACTGAAGCTTTCTTT
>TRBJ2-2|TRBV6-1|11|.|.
CASLSTGELFF
TGTGCCAGCTTGAGCACCGGGGAGCTGTTTTTT
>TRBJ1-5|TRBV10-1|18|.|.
CASSESRGGEDGNQPQHF
TGCGCCAGCAGTGAGTCGAGGGGGGGGGAAGATGGCAATCAGCCCCAGCATTTT
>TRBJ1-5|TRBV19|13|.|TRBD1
CASTDRASQPQHF
TGTGCCAGTACTGACAGGGCTAGTCAGCCCCAGCATTTT
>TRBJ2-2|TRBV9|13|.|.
CASSVGLLGELFF
TGTGCCAGCAGCGTCGGGTTACTGGGGGAGCTGTTTTTT
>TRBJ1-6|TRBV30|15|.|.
CAWSANAGSTAPLHF
TGTGCCTGGAGTGCCAATGCAGGGTCTACGGCACCCCTCCACTTT
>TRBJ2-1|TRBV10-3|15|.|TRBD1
CAISAVMTGGNEQFF
TGTGCCATCAGTGCGGTTATGACAGGGGGCAATGAGCAGTTCTTC
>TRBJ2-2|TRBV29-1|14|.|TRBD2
CSVASGRVPGELFF
TGCAGCGTTGCCAGCGGGAGGGTTCCCGGGGAGCTGTTTTTT
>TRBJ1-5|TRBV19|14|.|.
CASSGWDINQPQHF
TGTGCCAGTAGTGGCTGGGACATAAATCAGCCCCAGCATTTT
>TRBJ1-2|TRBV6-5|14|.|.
CASSSPQINYGYTF
TGTGCCAGCAGTTCTCCACAGATTAACTATGGCTACACCTTC
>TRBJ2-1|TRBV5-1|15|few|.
CASSLAVPGPNEQFF
TGCGCCAGCAGCTTGGCCGTTCCAGGGCCGAATGAGCAGTTCTTC
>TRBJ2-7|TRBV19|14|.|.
CASSRGSRLGEQYF
TGTGCCAGTAGCCGGGGGTCCCGATTAGGAGAGCAGTACTTC
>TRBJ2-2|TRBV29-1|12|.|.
CSGSQGPGELFF
TGCAGCGGTTCCCAGGGCCCCGGGGAGCTGTTTTTT
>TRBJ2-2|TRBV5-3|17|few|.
CARSLANPWRDTGELFF
TGTGCCAGAAGCTTGGCCAACCCCTGGAGGGACACCGGGGAGCTGTTTTTT
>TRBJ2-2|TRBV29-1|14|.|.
CSVESGFDTGELFF
TGCAGCGTTGAGTCCGGGTTCGACACCGGGGAGCTGTTTTTT
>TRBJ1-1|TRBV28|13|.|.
CASSFGSGKIAFF
TGTGCCAGCAGTTTCGGGTCAGGGAAAATAGCTTTCTTT
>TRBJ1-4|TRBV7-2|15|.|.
CASSLGPPSNEKLFF
TGTGCCAGCAGCTTAGGGCCACCCTCTAATGAAAAACTGTTTTTT
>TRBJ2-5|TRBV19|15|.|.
CASSFTTGARGTQYF
TGTGCCAGTAGTTTCACGACAGGCGCCCGGGGGACCCAGTACTTC
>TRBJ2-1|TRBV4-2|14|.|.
CASAPRQGGDEQFF
TGTGCCAGCGCACCCCGACAGGGAGGAGATGAGCAGTTCTTC
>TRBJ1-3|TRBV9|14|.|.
CASSVASSGNTIYF
TGTGCCAGCAGTGTGGCCTCCTCTGGAAACACCATATATTTT
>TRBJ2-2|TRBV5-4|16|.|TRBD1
CASSFGQGAPAGELFF
TGTGCCAGCAGTTTTGGACAGGGGGCGCCAGCCGGGGAGCTGTTTTTT
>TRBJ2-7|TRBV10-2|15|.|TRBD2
CASSEGDYSSYEQYF
TGCGCCAGCAGTGAGGGGGACTATTCCTCCTACGAGCAGTACTTC
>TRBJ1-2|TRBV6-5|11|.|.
CASSYEGGYTF
TGTGCCAGCAGTTATGAGGGTGGCTACACCTTC
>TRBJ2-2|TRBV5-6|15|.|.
CASSLEPSDTGELFF
TGTGCCAGCAGCTTGGAGCCTAGCGACACCGGGGAGCTGTTTTTT
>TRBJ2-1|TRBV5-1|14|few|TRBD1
CASSSAGGYNEQFF
TGCGCCAGCAGCAGTGCAGGGGGATACAATGAGCAGTTCTTC
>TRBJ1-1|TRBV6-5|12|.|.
CASSRGGTEAFF
TGTGCCAGCAGCAGAGGGGGCACTGAAGCTTTCTTT
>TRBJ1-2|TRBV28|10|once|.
CATSSGGYTF
TGTGCCACCTCATCCGGGGGCTACACCTTC
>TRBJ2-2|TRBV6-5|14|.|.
CASRPDLNTGELFF
TGTGCCAGCAGACCCGACTTGAACACCGGGGAGCTGTTTTTT
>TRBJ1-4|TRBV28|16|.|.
CASSLHAGGGHEKLFF
TGTGCCAGCAGTTTACACGCCGGGGGGGGCCATGAAAAACTGTTTTTT
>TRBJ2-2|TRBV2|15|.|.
CASRGGQGQSGELFF
TGTGCCAGCAGGGGGGGGCAGGGGCAATCCGGGGAGCTGTTTTTT
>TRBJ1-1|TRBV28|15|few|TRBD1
CASSLPGTGGTEAFF
TGTGCCAGCAGTTTGCCTGGGACAGGCGGGACTGAAGCTTTCTTT
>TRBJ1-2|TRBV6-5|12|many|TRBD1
CASRSGQARYTF
TGTGCCAGCAGGTCCGGACAGGCTCGCTACACCTTC